This T cell receptor (beta chain) was sequenced for a study of blood T cell repertoires in COVID-19. Study as a whole: Samples taken during acute and convalescent COVID-19 were collected in the United States, Italy and Spain. T cells, B-cell-depleted T cells, or PBMCs supplied cDNA or gDNA.

Profiled with immunoSEQ multiplex PCR; TCRdb holds only in-frame clones, not every one. The sample lists about 120,000 clones, less than 75% occurring once. Trimming left V 7 bases short and J 5 bases short, with 29 bases between. The CDR3 extends over 18 amino acids. The germline V gene has CDR1 GTSNPN and CDR2 SVGIG (reference sequence). This TCR derives from a human donor with acute or convalescent COVID-19. The donor label of this sample is uncertain. This chain uses TRBV30 with TRBJ1-4; D might be TRBD1 (5 bases). Sequenced material: peripheral blood. The CDR3 DNA reads as TGTGCCTCCACTACAGGCGGCAGTTATCTCCAACCGAATGAAAAACTGTTTTTT. Amino acids: CASTTGGSYLQPNEKLFF. Combining the CDR3 with reference TRBV30 and TRBJ1-4 gives the whole variable domain SQTIHQWPATLVQPVGSPLSLECTVEGTSNPNLYWYRQAAGRGLQLLFYSVGIGQISSEVPQNLSASRPQDRQFILSSKKLLLSDSGFYLCASTTGGSYLQPNEKLFFGSGTQLSVL.